This T cell receptor beta chain was sequenced during a study of T cell repertoires in cytomegalovirus infection. The wider study: HLA-B-restricted CMV epitopes that are well studied, plus recently identified HLA-C-restricted ones, were used by the study. CMV infection plus the matching HLA type was flagged by public TCR beta signatures. Study-wide findings and caveats: Identification of carriers of CMV plus the relevant HLA was performed using cumulative public TCR beta family frequency. What dominated the ex vivo response were HLA-C-restricted CMV-specific TCR beta clonotypes.

About this clonotype itself: Its antigen is currently unknown.

A single record per CDR3 protein comes from TCRdb applying MiXCR to the reads. The profile shows a few hundred thousand distinct CDR3 sequences, 42% of them singletons. The CDR3 contains 14 residues. Germline CDR1 is MDHEN and CDR2 is SYDVKM. Trimming cost V 5 bases and J 6 bases, with 13 bases left between them. This sequence originates from a human donor in good health (CMV status not recorded). Some clones in this sample may be carry-over from other donors' samples. Specimen: cultured PBMCs, collected from culture after CMV antigen stimulation. This sequence joins TRBV28 and TRBJ1-4; no reliable D call. The CDR3: CASSTEKFYEKLFF. The CDR3 DNA reads TGTGCCAGCAGTACCGAGAAATTTTATGAAAAACTGTTTTTT.